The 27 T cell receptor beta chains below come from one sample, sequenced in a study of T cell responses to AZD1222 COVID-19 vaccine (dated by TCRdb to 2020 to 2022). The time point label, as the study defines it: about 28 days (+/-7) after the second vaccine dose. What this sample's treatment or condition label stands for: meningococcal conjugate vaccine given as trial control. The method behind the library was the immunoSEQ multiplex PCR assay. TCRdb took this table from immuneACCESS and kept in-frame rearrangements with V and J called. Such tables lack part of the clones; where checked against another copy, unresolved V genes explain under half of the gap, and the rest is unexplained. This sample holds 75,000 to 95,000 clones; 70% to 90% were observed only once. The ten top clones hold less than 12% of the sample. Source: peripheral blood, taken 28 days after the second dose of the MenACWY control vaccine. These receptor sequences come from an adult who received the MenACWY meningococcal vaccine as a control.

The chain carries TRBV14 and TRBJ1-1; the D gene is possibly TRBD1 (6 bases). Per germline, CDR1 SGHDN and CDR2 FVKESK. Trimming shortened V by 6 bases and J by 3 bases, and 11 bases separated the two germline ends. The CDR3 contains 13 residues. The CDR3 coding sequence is TGTGCCAGCAGTCCAGGGGCGTACACTGAAGCTTTCTTT. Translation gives CASSPGAYTEAFF.

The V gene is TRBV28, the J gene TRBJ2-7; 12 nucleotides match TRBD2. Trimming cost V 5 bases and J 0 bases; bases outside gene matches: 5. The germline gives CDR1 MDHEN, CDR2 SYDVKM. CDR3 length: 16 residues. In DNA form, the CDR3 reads TGTGCCAGCAGTCCGCGGACTAGCGGGGACTCCTACGAGCAGTACTTC. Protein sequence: CASSPRTSGDSYEQYF.

The CDR3 loop is CASGTVASGNTIYF. CDR3 DNA sequence: TGTGCCAGCGGGACCGTCGCCTCTGGAAACACCATATATTTT. J is TRBJ1-3 and V is TRBV19; D might be TRBD1 (5 bases). V was shortened by 9 bases and J by 0 bases, with 12 bases between the two germline ends. The CDR3 runs to 14 residues. Germline V gene lookup returns CDR1 LNHDA and CDR2 SQIVND (reference sequence).

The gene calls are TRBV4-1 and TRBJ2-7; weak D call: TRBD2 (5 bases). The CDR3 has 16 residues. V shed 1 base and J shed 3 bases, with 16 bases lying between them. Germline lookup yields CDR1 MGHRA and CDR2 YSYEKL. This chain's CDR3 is CASSQVEDAGNYEQYF. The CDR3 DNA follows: TGCGCCAGCAGCCAAGTTGAAGACGCGGGCAACTACGAGCAGTACTTC.

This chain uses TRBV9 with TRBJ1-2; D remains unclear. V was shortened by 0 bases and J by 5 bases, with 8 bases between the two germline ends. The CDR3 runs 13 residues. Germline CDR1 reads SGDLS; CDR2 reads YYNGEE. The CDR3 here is CASSVEGLYGYTF. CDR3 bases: TGTGCCAGCAGCGTAGAGGGTTTGTATGGCTACACCTTC.

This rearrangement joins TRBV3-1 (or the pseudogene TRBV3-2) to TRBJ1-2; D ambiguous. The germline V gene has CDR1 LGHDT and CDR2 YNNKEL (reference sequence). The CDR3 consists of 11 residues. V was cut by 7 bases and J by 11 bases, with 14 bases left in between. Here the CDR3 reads CASTSGGTYTF. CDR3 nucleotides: TGTGCCAGCACCTCCGGTGGTACGTACACCTTC.

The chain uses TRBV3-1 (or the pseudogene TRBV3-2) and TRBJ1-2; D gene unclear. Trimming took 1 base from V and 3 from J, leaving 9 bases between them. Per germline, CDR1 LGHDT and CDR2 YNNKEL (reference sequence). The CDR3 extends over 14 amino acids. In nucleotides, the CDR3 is TGTGCCAGCAGCCAAGGTCGGGTACACTATGGCTACACCTTC. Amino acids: CASSQGRVHYGYTF.

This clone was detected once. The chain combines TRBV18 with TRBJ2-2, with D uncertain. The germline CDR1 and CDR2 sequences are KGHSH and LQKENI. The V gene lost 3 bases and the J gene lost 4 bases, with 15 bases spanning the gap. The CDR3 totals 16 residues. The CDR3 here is CASSPSETVTTGELFF. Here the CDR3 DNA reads TGTGCCAGCTCACCGTCCGAAACGGTCACCACCGGGGAGCTGTTTTTT.

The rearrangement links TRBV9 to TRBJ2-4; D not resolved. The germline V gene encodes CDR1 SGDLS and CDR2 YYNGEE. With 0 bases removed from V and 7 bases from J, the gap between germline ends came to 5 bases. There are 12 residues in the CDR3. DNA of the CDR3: TGTGCCAGCAGCGTAGATGGGAACATTCAGTACTTC. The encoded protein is CASSVDGNIQYF.

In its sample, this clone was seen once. In DNA form, the CDR3 reads TGTGCCAGCAGCCAAGATCTTCACAGCGAAGCAACTAATGAAAAACTGTTTTTT. Protein sequence: CASSQDLHSEATNEKLFF. The chain is built from TRBV3-1 (or the pseudogene TRBV3-2) and TRBJ1-4; no reliable D call. V lost 0 bases and J lost 0, with 14 bases in between. The germline V gene encodes CDR1 LGHDT and CDR2 YNNKEL (reference sequence). CDR3 length: 18 residues.

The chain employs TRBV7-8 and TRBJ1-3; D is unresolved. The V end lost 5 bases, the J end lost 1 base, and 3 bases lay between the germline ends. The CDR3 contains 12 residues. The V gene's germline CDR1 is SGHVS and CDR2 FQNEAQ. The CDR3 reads CASSPSGNTIYF. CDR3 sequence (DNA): TGTGCCAGCAGCCCATCTGGAAACACCATATATTTT.

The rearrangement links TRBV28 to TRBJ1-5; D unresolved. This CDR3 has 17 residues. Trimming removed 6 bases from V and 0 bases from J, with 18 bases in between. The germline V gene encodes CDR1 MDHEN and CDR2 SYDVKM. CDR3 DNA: TGTGCCAGCAGCACCCGAAGTGCGGGGTATAGCAATCAGCCCCAGCATTTT. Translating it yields CASSTRSAGYSNQPQHF. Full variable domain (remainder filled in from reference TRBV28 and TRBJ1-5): DVKVTQSSRYLVKRTGEKVFLECVQDMDHENMFWYRQDPGLGLRLIYFSYDVKMKEKGDIPEGYSVSREKKERFSLILESASTNQTSMYLCASSTRSAGYSNQPQHFGDGTRLSIL.

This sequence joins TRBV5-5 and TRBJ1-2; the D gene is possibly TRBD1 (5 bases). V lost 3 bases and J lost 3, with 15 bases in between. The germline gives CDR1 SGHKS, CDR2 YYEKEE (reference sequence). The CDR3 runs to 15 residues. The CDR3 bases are TGTGCCAGCAGCTATAATCCGGACACCGACTATGGCTACACCTTC. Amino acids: CASSYNPDTDYGYTF. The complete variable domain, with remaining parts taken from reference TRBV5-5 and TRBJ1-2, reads DAGVTQSPTHLIKTRGQQVTLRCSPISGHKSVSWYQQVLGQGPQFIFQYYEKEERGRGNFPDRFSARQFPNYSSELNVNALLLGDSALYLCASSYNPDTDYGYTFGSGTRLTVV.

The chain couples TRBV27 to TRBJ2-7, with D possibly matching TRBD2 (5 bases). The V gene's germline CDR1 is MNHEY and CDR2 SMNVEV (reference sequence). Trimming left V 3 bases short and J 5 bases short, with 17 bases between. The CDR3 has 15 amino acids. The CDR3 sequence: CASSFRSGGLDEQYF. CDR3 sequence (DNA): TGTGCCAGCAGTTTCCGGTCCGGCGGGCTGGACGAGCAGTACTTC.

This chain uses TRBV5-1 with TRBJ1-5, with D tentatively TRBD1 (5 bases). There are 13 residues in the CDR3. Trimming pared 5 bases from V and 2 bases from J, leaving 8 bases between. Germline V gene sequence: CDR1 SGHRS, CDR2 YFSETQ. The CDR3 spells CASSRDGNQPQHF. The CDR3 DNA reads TGCGCCAGCAGTCGGGACGGCAATCAGCCCCAGCATTTT.

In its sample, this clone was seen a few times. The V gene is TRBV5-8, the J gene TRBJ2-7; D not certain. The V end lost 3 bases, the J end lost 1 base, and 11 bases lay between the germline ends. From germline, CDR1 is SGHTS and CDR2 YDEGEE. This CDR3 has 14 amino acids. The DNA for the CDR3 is TGTGCCAGCAGCTCCCCGGCGGCATCCTACGAGCAGTACTTC. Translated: CASSSPAASYEQYF. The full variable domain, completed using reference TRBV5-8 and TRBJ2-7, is EAGVTQSPTHLIKTRGQQATLRCSPISGHTSVYWYQQALGLGLQFLLWYDEGEERNRGNFPPRFSGRQFPNYSSELNVNALELEDSALYLCASSSPAASYEQYFGPGTRLTVT.

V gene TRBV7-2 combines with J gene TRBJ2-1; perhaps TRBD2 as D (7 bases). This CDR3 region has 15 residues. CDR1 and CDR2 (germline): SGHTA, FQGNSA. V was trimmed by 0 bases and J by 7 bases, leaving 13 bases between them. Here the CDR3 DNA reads TGTGCCAGCAGCTTAGCGGGGGGGCCCCAGAATGAGCAGTTCTTC. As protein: CASSLAGGPQNEQFF.

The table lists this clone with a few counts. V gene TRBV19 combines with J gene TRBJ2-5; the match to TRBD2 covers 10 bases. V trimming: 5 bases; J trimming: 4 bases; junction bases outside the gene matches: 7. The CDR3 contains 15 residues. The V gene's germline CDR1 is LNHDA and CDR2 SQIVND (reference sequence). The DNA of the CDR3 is TGTGCCAGTAGTCCCCGGGAGCGGGGGGGAGAGACCCAGTACTTC. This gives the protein CASSPRERGGETQYF.

CDR3 bases: TGTGCCAGCAGCCAAATTGACAGGATGTTCACTGAAGCTTTCTTT. Translation gives CASSQIDRMFTEAFF. The V gene is TRBV6-2 or TRBV6-3, the J gene TRBJ1-1; D is possibly TRBD1 (6 bases). With 6 bases removed from V and 4 bases from J, the gap between germline ends came to 18 bases. This CDR3 is built from 15 residues. Germline V gives CDR1 MNHEY, CDR2 SVGEGT.

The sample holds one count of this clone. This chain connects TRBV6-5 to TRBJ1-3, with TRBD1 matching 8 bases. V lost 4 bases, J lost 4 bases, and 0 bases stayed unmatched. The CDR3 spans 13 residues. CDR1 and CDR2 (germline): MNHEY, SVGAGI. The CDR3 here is CASSWDRGNTIYF. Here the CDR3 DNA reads TGTGCCAGCAGTTGGGACAGGGGAAACACCATATATTTT.

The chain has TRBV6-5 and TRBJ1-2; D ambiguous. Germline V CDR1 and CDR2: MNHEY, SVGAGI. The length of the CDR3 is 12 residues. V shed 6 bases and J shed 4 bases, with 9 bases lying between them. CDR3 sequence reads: CASSPGLYGYTF. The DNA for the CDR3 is TGTGCCAGCAGCCCGGGTCTCTATGGCTACACCTTC.

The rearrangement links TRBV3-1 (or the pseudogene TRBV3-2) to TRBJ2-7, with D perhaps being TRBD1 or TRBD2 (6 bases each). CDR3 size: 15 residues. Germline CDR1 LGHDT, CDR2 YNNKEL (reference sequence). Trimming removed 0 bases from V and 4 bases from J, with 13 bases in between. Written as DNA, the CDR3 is TGTGCCAGCAGCCAAGATTGGCAGGGGAGGTACGAGCAGTACTTC. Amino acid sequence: CASSQDWQGRYEQYF.

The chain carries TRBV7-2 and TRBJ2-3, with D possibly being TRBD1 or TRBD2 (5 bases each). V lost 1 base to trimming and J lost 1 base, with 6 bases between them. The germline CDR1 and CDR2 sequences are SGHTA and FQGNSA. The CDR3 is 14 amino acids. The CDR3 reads CASSLGDRTDTQYF. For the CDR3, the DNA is TGTGCCAGCAGCTTAGGGGACCGCACAGATACGCAGTATTTT. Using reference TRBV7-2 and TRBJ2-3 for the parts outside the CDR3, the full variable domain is GAGVSQSPSNKVTEKGKDVELRCDPISGHTALYWYRQSLGQGLEFLIYFQGNSAPDKSGLPSDRFSAERTGGSVSTLTIQRTQQEDSAVYLCASSLGDRTDTQYFGPGTRLTVL.

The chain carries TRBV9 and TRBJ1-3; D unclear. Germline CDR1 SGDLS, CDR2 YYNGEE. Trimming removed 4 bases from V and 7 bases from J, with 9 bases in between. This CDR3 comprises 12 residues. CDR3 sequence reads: CASSQEPNTIYF. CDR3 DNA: TGTGCCAGCAGCCAAGAACCCAACACCATATATTTT. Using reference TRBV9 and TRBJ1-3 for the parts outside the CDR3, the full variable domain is DSGVTQTPKHLITATGQRVTLRCSPRSGDLSVYWYQQSLDQGLQFLIQYYNGEERAKGNILERFSAQQFPDLHSELNLSSLELGDSALYFCASSQEPNTIYFGEGSWLTVV.

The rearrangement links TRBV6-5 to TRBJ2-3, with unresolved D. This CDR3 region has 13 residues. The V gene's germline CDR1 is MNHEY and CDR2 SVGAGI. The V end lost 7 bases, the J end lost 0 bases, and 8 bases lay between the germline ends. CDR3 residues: CASTDSSTDTQYF. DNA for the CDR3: TGTGCCAGCACCGACTCTAGCACAGATACGCAGTATTTT.

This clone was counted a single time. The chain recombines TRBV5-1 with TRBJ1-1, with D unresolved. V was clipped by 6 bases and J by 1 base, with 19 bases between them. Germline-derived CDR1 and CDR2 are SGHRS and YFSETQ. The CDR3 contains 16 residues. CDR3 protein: CASTSTGLGANTEAFF. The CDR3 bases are TGCGCCAGCACCTCGACGGGATTGGGAGCGAACACTGAAGCTTTCTTT.

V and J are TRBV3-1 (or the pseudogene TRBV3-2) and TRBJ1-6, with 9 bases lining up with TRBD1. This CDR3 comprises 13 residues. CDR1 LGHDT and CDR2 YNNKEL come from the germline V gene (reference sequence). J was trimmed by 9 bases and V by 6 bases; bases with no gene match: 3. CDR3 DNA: TGTGCCAGCAGACAGGGGGCAAGTTCACCCCTCCACTTT. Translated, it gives CASRQGASSPLHF.